This T cell receptor (beta chain) was sequenced for a study of human thymus T cells. Profiled with immunoSEQ multiplex PCR; TCRdb holds only in-frame clones, not every one. The table has tens of thousands of clones, approximately 93% seen once. Corrective surgery for congenital heart defects was being performed on the healthy Finnish infants who were the donors. The CDR3 totals 13 residues. V was pared by 2 bases and J by 5 bases, with 9 bases between. Germline loops: CDR1 KGHSH, CDR2 LQKENI. The source is a boy in the first two years of life with a congenital heart defect but otherwise immunologically healthy. This sequence joins TRBV18 and TRBJ2-5; TRBD1 is a possible D gene (5 bases). Material: blood. This CDR3 is CASSPTAGETQYF. The DNA of the CDR3 is TGTGCCAGCTCACCAACGGCAGGGGAGACCCAGTACTTC.